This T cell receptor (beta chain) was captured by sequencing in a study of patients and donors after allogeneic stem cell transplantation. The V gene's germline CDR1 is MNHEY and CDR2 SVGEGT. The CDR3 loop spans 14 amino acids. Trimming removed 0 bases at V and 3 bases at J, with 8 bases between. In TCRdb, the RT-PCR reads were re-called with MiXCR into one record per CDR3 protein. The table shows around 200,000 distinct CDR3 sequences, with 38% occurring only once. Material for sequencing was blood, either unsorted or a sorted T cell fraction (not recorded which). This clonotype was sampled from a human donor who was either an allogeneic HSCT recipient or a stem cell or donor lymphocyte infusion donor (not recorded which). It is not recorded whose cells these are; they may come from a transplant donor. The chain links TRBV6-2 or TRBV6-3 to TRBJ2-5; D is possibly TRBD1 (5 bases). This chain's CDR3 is CASSYSIQEETQYF. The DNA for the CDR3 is TGTGCCAGCAGTTACTCGATACAGGAAGAGACCCAGTACTTC.